This TCR beta chain was found in a study of T cell responses to AZD1222 COVID-19 vaccine. Broader study findings: Among vaccine-associated CD4 TCRs, coverage spanned spike, with dominance at 160-218 and 743-854. Donors were chiefly white British, with a greater number of females, and clonal diversity was perhaps underestimated. Two AZD1222 administrations were followed by greater Spike-specific TCR breadth and depth.

CDR3 length: 11 residues. Per germline, CDR1 LGHNT and CDR2 FRNRAP. The ends were cut back, 6 bases at V and 5 bases at J, with 7 bases in the middle. Profiling relied on immunoSEQ multiplex PCR, and the TCRdb table lists in-frame clones only, not all of them. Among 110,000 to 150,000 clones listed, approximately 91% were seen once. A note on this clone: What it binds is not known.

The specimen was peripheral blood, collected 28 days after the second AZD1222 dose. This chain uses TRBV12-5 with TRBJ1-2; no reliable D call. The TCR comes from an adult who received the AZD1222 COVID-19 vaccine. As DNA, the CDR3 is TGTGCTAGTGGGTCAGGTTATGGCTACACCTTC. It yields the protein CASGSGYGYTF.